These T cell receptor beta chains were read from a single sample in a study of regulatory T cells in long-lasting Graves disease. TCRdb used MiXCR to reprocess the multiplex PCR reads, holding one entry per CDR3 protein. Seen here are about 420,000 distinct CDR3 sequences, approximately 16% observed once, and the top ten hold approximately 22%. These data also formed part of another study, on T cells in Graves' hyperthyroidism and ophthalmopathy.

Sequenced material: peripheral blood mononuclear cells (PBMCs), taken at new diagnosis, from a patient treated with antithyroid drugs. The source of these receptors is a woman in her late teens or twenties with Graves disease. Both conserved end residues are part of each CDR3. D genes are given only for firm matches. Some rows mark clone size as missing; the rest say once, few, many or name a class of expanded clone.

D gene	V gene	J gene	clone size	CDR3 protein	CDR3 DNA
TRBD1	TRBV29-1	TRBJ1-2	-	CSVESRDRGLIRGGYTF	TGCAGCGTTGAATCCCGGGACAGGGGGTTAATTAGGGGTGGCTACACCTTC
-	TRBV18	TRBJ2-7	many	CASSPIRDNEQYF	TGTGCCAGCTCACCGATTCGAGACAACGAGCAGTACTTC
-	TRBV28	TRBJ1-2	many	CASSTPQDYTF	TGTGCCAGCAGTACGCCCCAAGACTACACCTTC
TRBD2	TRBV28	TRBJ2-7	-	CASSLGLAGVAGYF	TGTGCCAGCAGTCTTGGACTAGCGGGAGTCGCGGGGTACTTC
-	TRBV3-1	TRBJ2-4	-	CASRPSGAKNIQYF	TGTGCCAGCAGGCCATCGGGAGCCAAAAACATTCAGTACTTC
TRBD1	TRBV2	TRBJ2-7	many	CASRWAGTEVPYF	TGTGCCAGCAGATGGGCCGGGACAGAAGTGCCGTACTTC
-	TRBV5-1	TRBJ1-1	-	CASTGGGISTEAFF	TGCGCCAGCACAGGTGGAGGTATAAGCACTGAAGCTTTCTTT
-	TRBV3-1	TRBJ2-5	-	CASSHFGRAKWETQYF	TGTGCCAGCAGTCATTTCGGACGGGCCAAGTGGGAGACCCAGTACTTC
TRBD2	TRBV18	TRBJ2-7	-	CASSPAGTSGRRGVGQYF	TGTGCCAGCTCACCAGCCGGGACTAGCGGGAGACGGGGAGTTGGGCAGTACTTC
TRBD1	TRBV29-1	TRBJ2-7	-	CSVQQGAYEQYF	TGCAGCGTGCAACAGGGGGCCTACGAGCAGTACTTC
-	TRBV14	TRBJ2-1	-	CASSPPGESSYNEQFF	TGTGCCAGCAGCCCCCCCGGGGAGAGTTCCTACAATGAGCAGTTCTTC
TRBD1	TRBV28	TRBJ1-6	-	CASQEGQNSPLHF	TGTGCCAGCCAGGAGGGACAGAATTCACCCCTCCACTTT
-	TRBV30	TRBJ2-6	few	CAWSPLHGGSGANVLTF	TGTGCCTGGAGCCCCTTACACGGGGGCTCTGGGGCCAACGTCCTGACTTTC
-	TRBV24-1	TRBJ2-7	-	CATSDLRGQYF	TGTGCCACCAGTGATTTGCGGGGGCAGTACTTC
-	TRBV29-1	TRBJ2-7	many	CSVELGRYEQYF	TGCAGCGTTGAACTGGGCCGCTACGAGCAGTACTTC
-	TRBV4-2	TRBJ2-3	-	CASSQSGLTGGSTDTQYF	TGTGCCAGCAGCCAATCGGGGCTAACGGGTGGAAGCACAGATACGCAGTATTTT
TRBD2	TRBV3-1	TRBJ2-2	many	CASSQNLRASGRGGELFF	TGTGCCAGCAGCCAAAACCTGCGGGCTAGCGGGAGAGGCGGGGAGCTGTTTTTT
TRBD2	TRBV27	TRBJ2-3	many	CASSSFYRLAGNTDTQYF	TGTGCCAGCAGTTCATTTTACCGACTAGCGGGAAACACAGATACGCAGTATTTT
-	TRBV3-1	TRBJ2-2	few	CASSQDPVGAGELFF	TGTGCCAGCAGCCAAGATCCCGTGGGGGCCGGGGAGCTGTTTTTT
TRBD2	TRBV10-2	TRBJ2-7	many	CATLGLAGERSSYEQYF	TGCGCCACATTAGGACTAGCGGGCGAAAGGAGCTCCTACGAGCAGTACTTC
TRBD1	TRBV18	TRBJ1-1	-	CASSLGQGLLNTEAFF	TGTGCCAGCTCTCTCGGACAGGGTTTATTGAACACTGAAGCTTTCTTT
-	TRBV6-5	TRBJ1-2	many	CASSYRQGSYGYTF	TGTGCCAGCAGTTACCGGCAGGGAAGCTATGGCTACACCTTC
TRBD2	TRBV29-1	TRBJ2-7	-	CSVVWWEGSSYEQYF	TGCAGCGTTGTCTGGTGGGAGGGTAGCTCCTACGAGCAGTACTTC
-	TRBV29-1	TRBJ1-2	few	CSVGPGNYGYTF	TGCAGCGTTGGTCCGGGGAACTATGGCTACACCTTC
-	TRBV7-9	TRBJ2-2	few	CASSLYVQGAKLADNTGELFF	TGTGCCAGCAGCTTATACGTTCAGGGGGCAAAACTAGCGGACAACACCGGGGAGCTGTTTTTT
-	TRBV15	TRBJ1-1	few	CATSRDPGAVEGAFF	TGTGCCACCAGCAGAGATCCTGGGGCAGTTGAGGGTGCTTTCTTT
-	TRBV2	TRBJ2-5	many	CASALQETQYF	TGTGCCAGCGCCCTCCAAGAGACCCAGTACTTC
-	TRBV7-3	TRBJ1-1	-	CASSLSPGGTEAFF	TGTGCCAGCAGCTTATCTCCGGGGGGCACTGAAGCTTTCTTT
-	TRBV10-3	TRBJ1-1	few	CAISEYASAEAFF	TGTGCCATCAGTGAGTATGCGAGTGCTGAAGCTTTCTTT
TRBD1	TRBV28	TRBJ2-5	many	CASRIPPGQGLETQYF	TGTGCCAGCAGAATACCGCCGGGACAGGGGTTAGAGACCCAGTACTTC
TRBD1	TRBV29-1	TRBJ2-2	-	CSVPGQGGELFF	TGCAGCGTTCCGGGACAGGGCGGGGAGCTGTTTTTT
-	TRBV5-1	TRBJ2-7	many	CASSLEGSTGIPTYEQYF	TGCGCCAGCAGCTTGGAGGGAAGTACAGGGATACCTACCTACGAGCAGTACTTC
-	TRBV7-3	TRBJ1-2	few	CASSLVEKGGYTF	TGTGCCAGCAGTCTGGTGGAAAAGGGTGGCTACACCTTC
TRBD2	TRBV7-9	TRBJ2-1	many	CASSLTSGYEQFF	TGTGCCAGCAGCTTGACTAGCGGGTATGAGCAGTTCTTC
TRBD1	TRBV6-1	TRBJ2-7	few	CASGKTGASYEQYF	TGTGCCAGCGGTAAGACAGGGGCCTCCTACGAGCAGTACTTC
-	TRBV6-1	TRBJ2-3	few	CASRRTPSTDTQYF	TGTGCCAGCAGACGGACACCTAGCACAGATACGCAGTATTTT
TRBD1	TRBV5-6	TRBJ1-2	-	CASSQTQARDRGLSGYTF	TGTGCCAGCAGCCAGACCCAGGCCCGAGACAGGGGCCTTTCTGGCTACACCTTC
TRBD1	TRBV7-2	TRBJ2-7	many	CASTASRGPSYEQYF	TGTGCCAGCACCGCCAGCAGGGGGCCCTCCTACGAGCAGTACTTC
-	TRBV19	TRBJ2-7	-	CATHEAGNNEQYF	TGTGCCACCCATGAGGCAGGGAACAACGAGCAGTACTTC
-	TRBV6-1	TRBJ1-5	many	CASREARNQPQHF	TGTGCCAGCAGAGAAGCCAGGAATCAGCCCCAGCATTTT
-	TRBV20-1	TRBJ1-4	-	CSARWGPAEKLFF	TGCAGTGCTAGATGGGGGCCTGCTGAAAAACTGTTTTTT
-	TRBV6-5	TRBJ2-7	many	CASSYGTYEQYF	TGTGCCAGCAGTTACGGAACCTACGAGCAGTACTTC
TRBD2	TRBV11-3	TRBJ2-5	many	CASKTGTSGRETQYF	TGTGCCAGCAAGACTGGGACTAGCGGGAGAGAGACCCAGTACTTC
TRBD2	TRBV4-2	TRBJ2-2	many	CASSQELAGAGELFF	TGTGCCAGCAGCCAAGAACTAGCGGGAGCCGGGGAGCTGTTTTTT
TRBD2	TRBV4-1	TRBJ2-6	few	CASSREGLAANVLTF	TGCGCCAGCAGCCGAGAGGGACTAGCGGCGAACGTCCTGACTTTC
TRBD1	TRBV7-9	TRBJ1-4	-	CASRGRDRATDEKLFF	TGTGCCAGCAGGGGACGGGACAGAGCAACGGATGAAAAACTGTTTTTT